This entry describes one TCR beta chain. This entry is derived from a study of blood T cell repertoires in COVID-19. For the study at large: PBMCs, B-cell-depleted T cells, or T cells were the source of the cDNA or gDNA that made up the material.

The data were produced by immunoSEQ multiplex PCR, yet TCRdb's version contains in-frame clones alone and is incomplete. This sample carries 45,000 to 55,000 clones, under 70% of them seen once, and the ten largest clones take about 9.1%. Germline V lookup: CDR1 MNHNS, CDR2 SASEGT. This CDR3 contains 18 residues. V dropped 2 bases and J dropped 0 bases, with 17 bases sitting between them. This sequence was found in a woman in her seventies with acute or convalescent COVID-19. Sequencing was performed on peripheral blood. This chain uses TRBV6-1 with TRBJ1-5; TRBD1 might be the D (6 bases). As DNA, the CDR3 is TGTGCCAGCAGTGAAAAGGGGGGGGCTTCCGATAGCAATCAGCCCCAGCATTTT. It translates to CASSEKGGASDSNQPQHF.